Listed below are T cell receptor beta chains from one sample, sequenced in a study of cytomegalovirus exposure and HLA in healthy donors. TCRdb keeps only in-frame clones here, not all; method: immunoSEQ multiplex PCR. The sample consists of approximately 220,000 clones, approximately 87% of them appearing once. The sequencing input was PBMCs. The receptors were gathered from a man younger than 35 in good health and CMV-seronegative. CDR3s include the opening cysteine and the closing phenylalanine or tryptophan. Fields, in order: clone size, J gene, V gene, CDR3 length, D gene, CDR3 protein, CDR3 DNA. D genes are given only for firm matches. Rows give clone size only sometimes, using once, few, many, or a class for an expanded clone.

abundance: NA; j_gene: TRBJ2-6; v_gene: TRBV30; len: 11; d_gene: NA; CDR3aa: CASTGANVLTF; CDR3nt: TGTGCCTCCACTGGGGCCAACGTCCTGACTTTC
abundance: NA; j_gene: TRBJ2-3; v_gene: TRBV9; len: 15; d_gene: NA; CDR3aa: CASSVATGPTDTQYF; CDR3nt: TGTGCCAGCAGCGTAGCTACAGGGCCCACAGATACGCAGTATTTT
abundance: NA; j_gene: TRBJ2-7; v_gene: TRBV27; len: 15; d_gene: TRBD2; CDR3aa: CASRPGLAGAYEQYF; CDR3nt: TGTGCCAGCAGGCCGGGACTAGCGGGGGCCTACGAGCAGTACTTC
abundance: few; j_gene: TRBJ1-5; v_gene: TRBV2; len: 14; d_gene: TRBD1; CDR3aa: CASSGTGGNQPQHF; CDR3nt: TGTGCCAGCAGTGGAACAGGGGGCAATCAGCCCCAGCATTTT
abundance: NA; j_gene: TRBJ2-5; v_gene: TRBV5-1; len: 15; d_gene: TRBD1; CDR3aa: CASSEGDRALETQYF; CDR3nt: TGCGCCAGCAGCGAGGGGGACAGGGCGTTAGAGACCCAGTACTTC
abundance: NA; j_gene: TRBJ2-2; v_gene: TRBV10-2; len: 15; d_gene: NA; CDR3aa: CASSEMLANTGELFF; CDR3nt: TGCGCCAGCAGTGAGATGCTAGCTAACACCGGGGAGCTGTTTTTT
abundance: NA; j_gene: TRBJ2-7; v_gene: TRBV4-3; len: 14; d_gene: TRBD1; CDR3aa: CASSQGTGGFRQYF; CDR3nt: TGCGCCAGCAGCCAAGGGACAGGGGGCTTTCGGCAGTACTTC
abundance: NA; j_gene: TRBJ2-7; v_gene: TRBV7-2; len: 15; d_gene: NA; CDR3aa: CASSFGQSSSYEQYF; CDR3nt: TGTGCCAGCAGCTTTGGACAGTCCTCCTCCTACGAGCAGTACTTC
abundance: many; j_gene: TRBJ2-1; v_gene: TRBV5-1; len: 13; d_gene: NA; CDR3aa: CASSWATSYEQFF; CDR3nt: TGCGCCAGCAGCTGGGCGACTAGTTATGAGCAGTTCTTC
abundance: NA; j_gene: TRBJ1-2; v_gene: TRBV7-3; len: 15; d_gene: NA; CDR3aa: CASSHLQYRSYGYTF; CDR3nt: TGTGCCAGCAGCCATCTCCAGTATAGGAGCTATGGCTACACCTTC
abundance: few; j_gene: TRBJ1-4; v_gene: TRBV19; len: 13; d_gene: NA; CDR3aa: CASSIDSGEKLFF; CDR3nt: TGTGCCAGTAGTATAGACAGTGGTGAAAAACTGTTTTTT
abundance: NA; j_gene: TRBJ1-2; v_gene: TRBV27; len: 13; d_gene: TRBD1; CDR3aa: CASSSGTVYGYTF; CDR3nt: TGTGCCAGCAGTTCCGGGACAGTCTATGGCTACACCTTC
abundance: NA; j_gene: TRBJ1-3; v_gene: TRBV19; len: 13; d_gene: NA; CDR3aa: CASSTYTGNTIYF; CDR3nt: TGTGCCAGTAGTACCTATACGGGAAACACCATATATTTT
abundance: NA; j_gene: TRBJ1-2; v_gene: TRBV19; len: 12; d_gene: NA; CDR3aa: CASQDRNYGYTF; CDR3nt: TGTGCCTCACAGGACAGAAACTATGGCTACACCTTC
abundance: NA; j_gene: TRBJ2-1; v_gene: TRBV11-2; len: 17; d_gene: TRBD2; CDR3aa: CASSSRPSGRLYNEQFF; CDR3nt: TGTGCCAGCAGCAGCAGGCCTAGCGGGAGGTTGTACAATGAGCAGTTCTTC
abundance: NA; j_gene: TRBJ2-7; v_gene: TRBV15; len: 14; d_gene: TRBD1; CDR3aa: CATSREQGDYEQYF; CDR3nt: TGTGCCACCAGCAGAGAACAGGGGGACTACGAGCAGTACTTC
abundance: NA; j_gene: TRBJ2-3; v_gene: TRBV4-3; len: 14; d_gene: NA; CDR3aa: CASSQDRSSGTQYF; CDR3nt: TGCGCCAGCAGCCAAGATAGGTCTAGTGGTACGCAGTATTTT
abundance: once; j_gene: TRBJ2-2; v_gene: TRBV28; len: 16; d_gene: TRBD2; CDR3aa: CASRIRAGGNTGELFF; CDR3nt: TGTGCCAGCAGGATCCGAGCGGGAGGGAACACCGGGGAGCTGTTTTTT
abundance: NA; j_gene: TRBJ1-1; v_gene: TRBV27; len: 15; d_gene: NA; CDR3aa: CASRGARGWDTEAFF; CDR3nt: TGTGCCAGCAGGGGGGCCAGGGGTTGGGACACTGAAGCTTTCTTT
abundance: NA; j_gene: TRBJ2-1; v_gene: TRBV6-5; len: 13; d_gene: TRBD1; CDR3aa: CASSYGQGREQFF; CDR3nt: TGTGCCAGCAGTTATGGACAGGGACGAGAGCAGTTCTTC
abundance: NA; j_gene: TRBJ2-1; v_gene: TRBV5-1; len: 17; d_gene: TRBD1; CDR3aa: CASSLVGGVSSYNEQFF; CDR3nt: TGCGCCAGCAGCTTGGTAGGGGGCGTTTCTTCCTACAATGAGCAGTTCTTC
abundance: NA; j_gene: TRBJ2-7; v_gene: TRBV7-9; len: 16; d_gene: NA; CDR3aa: CASSLALRHEPYEQYF; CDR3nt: TGTGCCAGCAGCTTAGCGCTAAGACATGAACCTTACGAGCAGTACTTC
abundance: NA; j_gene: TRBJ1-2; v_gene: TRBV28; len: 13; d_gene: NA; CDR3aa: CASSWGQLYGYTF; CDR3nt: TGTGCCAGCAGTTGGGGGCAGCTCTATGGCTACACCTTC
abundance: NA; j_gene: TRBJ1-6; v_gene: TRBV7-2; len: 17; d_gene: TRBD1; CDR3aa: CASSLGYRDRDYSPLHF; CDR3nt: TGTGCCAGCAGCTTAGGATATCGGGACAGAGATTATTCACCCCTCCACTTT
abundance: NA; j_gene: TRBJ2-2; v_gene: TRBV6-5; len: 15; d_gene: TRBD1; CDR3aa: CASSLEGAGTGELFF; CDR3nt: TGTGCCAGCAGCCTAGAGGGGGCGGGCACCGGGGAGCTGTTTTTT
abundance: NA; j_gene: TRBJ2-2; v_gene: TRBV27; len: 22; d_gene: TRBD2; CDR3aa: CASSRRQGKFMTSGSSTGELFF; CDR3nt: TGTGCCAGCAGTCGGCGACAGGGCAAGTTTATGACTAGCGGGAGTTCCACCGGGGAGCTGTTTTTT
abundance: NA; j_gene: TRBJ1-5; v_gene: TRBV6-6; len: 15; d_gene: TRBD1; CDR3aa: CASSYWTGSGQPQHF; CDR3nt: TGTGCCAGCAGTTACTGGACAGGGTCGGGTCAGCCCCAGCATTTT
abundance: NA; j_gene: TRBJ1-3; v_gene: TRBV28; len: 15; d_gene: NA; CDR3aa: CASSPPGPGENTIYF; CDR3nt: TGTGCCAGCAGTCCGCCAGGGCCAGGGGAAAACACCATATATTTT
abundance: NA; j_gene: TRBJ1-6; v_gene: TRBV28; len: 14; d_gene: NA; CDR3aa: CASSWGRANSPLHF; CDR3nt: TGTGCCAGCAGTTGGGGGAGGGCTAATTCACCCCTCCACTTT
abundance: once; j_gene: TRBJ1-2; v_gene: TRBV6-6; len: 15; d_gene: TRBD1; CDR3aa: CASRPPGQGQGGYTF; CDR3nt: TGTGCCAGCAGACCTCCGGGACAGGGACAGGGTGGCTACACCTTC
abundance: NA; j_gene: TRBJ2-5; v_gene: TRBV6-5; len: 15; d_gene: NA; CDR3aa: CASSYSRLVQETQYF; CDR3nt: TGTGCCAGCAGTTACTCAAGACTAGTACAAGAGACCCAGTACTTC
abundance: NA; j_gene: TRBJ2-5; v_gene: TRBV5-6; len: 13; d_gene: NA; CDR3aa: CASSRGIQETQYF; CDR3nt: TGTGCCAGCAGCAGGGGGATACAAGAGACCCAGTACTTC
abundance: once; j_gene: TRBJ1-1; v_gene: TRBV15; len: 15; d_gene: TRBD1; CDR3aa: CATQPADRAGTEAFF; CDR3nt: TGTGCCACCCAACCGGCGGACAGGGCGGGCACTGAAGCTTTCTTT
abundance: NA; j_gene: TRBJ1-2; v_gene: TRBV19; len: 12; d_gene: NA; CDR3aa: CASRLVGGGYTF; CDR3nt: TGTGCCAGTAGGCTGGTTGGGGGCGGCTACACCTTC